This TCR beta chain was obtained from a study of CD8+CD57+ T cells in acquired aplastic anemia. The wider study: Sorted CD4+ and CD8+ cells gave an average of approximately 3 ug of DNA.

Patients selected for sequencing had displayed CD8+CD57+ cell expansion by flow cytometry. The patients all had a severe acquired aplastic anemia diagnosis. With respect to this clonotype: Its antigen is not known.

Study-wide results and limits: It was found that some 30 CD8+ CDR3 sequences were shared between patients and controls. Controls did not differ significantly from patients in CD8+ Simpson's diversity.

Profiling that covered TCR beta VDJ and CDR3 relied on genomic DNA as its template. TCRdb used MiXCR to reprocess the reads, holding one entry per CDR3 protein. The sample records roughly 98,000 distinct CDR3 sequences, 55% to 75% being singletons. What was sequenced was sorted CD4+, CD8+, or CD8+CD57+ T cells (not recorded which) from PBMCs. This sequence was found in a human donor with aplastic anemia.

The CDR3: CASSDPYRGRNQPQHF. DNA of the CDR3: TGCGCCAGCAGTGACCCATACAGGGGACGGAATCAGCCCCAGCATTTT. The chain has TRBV10-2 and TRBJ1-5, with 7 nucleotides matching TRBD1. The CDR3 covers 16 residues. CDR1 and CDR2 (germline): WSHSY, SAAADI. Unmatched junction bases numbered 9, after V lost 3 bases and J lost 4 bases.